This T cell receptor beta chain was retrieved from a study of chronic HIV infection and antiretroviral therapy. TCRdb called the 5' RACE reads again in MiXCR, with one record for every CDR3 protein. The repertoire includes approximately 40,000 distinct CDR3 sequences, 8.2% of them detected once, and 2.9% sits in the top ten. From germline, CDR1 is SQVTM and CDR2 ANQGSEA. The CDR3 sequence is 14 residues long. V gave up 6 bases and J gave up 2 bases; unmatched junction bases: 4. This clonotype was detected many times. Sequenced sample: peripheral blood. The clonotype originates from an adult who had HIV and had not received antiretroviral therapy, or was an uninfected healthy control (not recorded which). The chain links TRBV29-1 to TRBJ2-3, with TRBD2 matching 11 bases. CDR3 region: CSVTTSGTTDTQYF. CDR3 nucleotides: TGCAGCGTGACGACTAGCGGGACCACAGATACGCAGTATTTT.